The next 30 T cell receptor beta chains were all read from a single sample in a study of shared clonotypes between healthy human individuals. Libraries were prepared by immunoSEQ multiplex PCR; TCRdb keeps only in-frame clonotypes and omits some of them. Of about 690,000 clones detected, about 90% appear once; the ten largest clones hold roughly 36%. The material sequenced was memory CD8+ T cells from PBMCs. Subset denoted: CD45RO+ cells pooled with CCR7-negative TemRA cells. These receptors were obtained from a man aged 18 to 29 in good health. Some clones in this sample may be carry-over from other donors' samples.

The gene calls are TRBV4-1 and TRBJ2-1; D is unresolved. Germline CDR1 is MGHRA and CDR2 is YSYEKL. V shed 1 base and J shed 3 bases, with 13 bases lying between them. The CDR3 has 16 amino acids. In DNA, the CDR3 is TGCGCCAGCAGCCAAGGGATGGTAGCTTTCTACAATGAGCAGTTCTTC. Translation: CASSQGMVAFYNEQFF.

This clone has only a few counts. J is TRBJ1-1 and V is TRBV9; D possibly corresponds to TRBD1 (5 bases). In germline, CDR1 is SGDLS, CDR2 YYNGEE. V dropped 3 bases and J dropped 6 bases, with 12 bases sitting between them. CDR3 length: 13 amino acids. The CDR3 DNA reads as TGTGCCAGCAGCGCAGCCGGGACGGCTGAAGCTTTCTTT. Amino acid sequence: CASSAAGTAEAFF.

The rearrangement links TRBV6-1 to TRBJ2-7; no definite D call. Germline-derived CDR1 and CDR2 are MNHNS and SASEGT. Trimming removed 6 bases from V and 6 bases from J, with 9 bases in between. The CDR3 has 11 amino acids. In nucleotides, the CDR3 is TGTGCCAGCAGCTGGAACGGCGAGCAGTACTTC. Protein product: CASSWNGEQYF.

The chain recombines TRBV28 with TRBJ2-2; D unresolved. The V gene lost 2 bases and the J gene lost 5 bases, with 9 bases spanning the gap. This CDR3 spans 14 amino acids. Per germline, CDR1 MDHEN and CDR2 SYDVKM. CDR3 residues: CASSLDERTGELFF. The CDR3 bases are TGTGCCAGCAGTTTAGATGAGAGGACCGGGGAGCTGTTTTTT.

The V call is TRBV7-9, the J call TRBJ2-1; 9 nucleotides line up with TRBD1. Germline loops: CDR1 SEHNR, CDR2 FQNEAQ (reference sequence). CDR3 length: 16 residues. V was clipped by 6 bases and J by 0 bases; unmatched bases: 6. CDR3 bases: TGTGCCAGCAGATCCGGGACAGGGAGCTCCTACAATGAGCAGTTCTTC. Translation gives CASRSGTGSSYNEQFF. Together with reference TRBV7-9 and TRBJ2-1, the CDR3 gives the full variable domain: DTGVSQNPRHKITKRGQNVTFRCDPISEHNRLYWYRQTLGQGPEFLTYFQNEAQLEKSRLLSDRFSAERPKGSFSTLEIQRTEQGDSAMYLCASRSGTGSSYNEQFFGPGTRLTVL.

The chain links TRBV15 to TRBJ2-4; the D gene is possibly TRBD1 (6 bases). The CDR3 loop spans 16 amino acids. V lost 5 bases and J 13 bases, leaving 27 bases between the germline ends. Germline V gene lookup returns CDR1 LNHNV and CDR2 YYDKDF (reference sequence). This CDR3 is CATSEDGRMGAEQQYF. CDR3 DNA: TGTGCCACCAGCGAGGACGGACGTATGGGGGCCGAACAACAGTACTTC.

V and J are TRBV7-9 and TRBJ1-5; D unresolved. Trimming left V 5 bases short and J 1 base short, with 15 bases between. The CDR3 is 16 amino acids. CDR1 and CDR2 from the germline V gene are SEHNR and FQNEAQ (reference sequence). DNA for the CDR3: TGTGCCAGCAGCCCCCTAGGTGAGGGCAGCAATCAGCCCCAGCATTTT. It codes for CASSPLGEGSNQPQHF. Drawing the rest from reference TRBV7-9 and TRBJ1-5, the complete variable domain is DTGVSQNPRHKITKRGQNVTFRCDPISEHNRLYWYRQTLGQGPEFLTYFQNEAQLEKSRLLSDRFSAERPKGSFSTLEIQRTEQGDSAMYLCASSPLGEGSNQPQHFGDGTRLSIL.

This chain links TRBV10-3 with TRBJ2-7; D gene ambiguous. The germline V gene encodes CDR1 ENHRY and CDR2 SYGVKD. V shed 0 bases and J shed 1 base, with 13 bases lying between them. CDR3 length equals 16 residues. CDR3 protein: CAISESGSERSYEQYF. For the CDR3, the DNA is TGTGCCATCAGTGAGTCAGGGTCAGAGAGGTCCTACGAGCAGTACTTC.

V is TRBV28 and J is TRBJ2-5, with 7 bases identical to TRBD2. V shed 4 bases and J 5 bases; nucleotides not matched to a gene: 4. The CDR3 consists of 13 residues. Germline lookup yields CDR1 MDHEN and CDR2 SYDVKM. The CDR3 sequence: CASSSSGKETQYF. In nucleotides, the CDR3 is TGTGCCAGCAGTTCCAGCGGGAAGGAGACCCAGTACTTC.

The chain combines TRBV19 with TRBJ1-5; TRBD1 is a possible D gene (6 bases). Between the trimmed V and J ends, which lost 9 bases and 3 bases, there was a span of 15 bases. The germline gives CDR1 LNHDA, CDR2 SQIVND (reference sequence). The CDR3 is 14 residues long. The DNA for the CDR3 is TGTGCCAGCCAAAACAGGGATCACAATCAGCCCCAGCATTTT. Translated, it gives CASQNRDHNQPQHF.

The chain uses TRBV9 and TRBJ2-1; TRBD1 is a possible D gene (6 bases). Trimming removed 6 bases from V and 4 bases from J, with 11 bases in between. This CDR3 has 13 residues. Germline V lookup: CDR1 SGDLS, CDR2 YYNGEE. CDR3 amino acids: CASTRTEYNEQFF. The CDR3 nucleotides are TGTGCCAGCACCAGGACAGAATACAATGAGCAGTTCTTC.

This clone was recorded only once. The chain combines TRBV5-4 with TRBJ1-1; a weak D match, TRBD1 (5 bases). This CDR3 has 14 amino acids. Trimming took off 3 bases at V and 4 bases at J, with 13 bases between the two ends. Germline V gene lookup returns CDR1 SGHNT and CDR2 YYREEE (reference sequence). CDR3 nucleotides: TGTGCCAGCAGCTATACAGGCGGGGGCACTGAAGCTTTCTTT. Translating gives CASSYTGGGTEAFF.

The sample holds a few counts of this clone. J is TRBJ2-6 and V is TRBV2, with D hard to call. This CDR3 is built from 16 residues. CDR1 and CDR2 from the germline V gene are SNHLY and FYNNEI. The ends were cut back, 3 bases at V and 0 bases at J, with 9 bases in the middle. DNA of the CDR3: TGTGCCAGCAGTGATGTTTTCCGCTCTGGGGCCAACGTCCTGACTTTC. Protein sequence: CASSDVFRSGANVLTF.

The chain is built from TRBV27 and TRBJ1-4, with D possibly matching TRBD1 (5 bases). CDR1 and CDR2 (germline): MNHEY, SMNVEV (reference sequence). The CDR3 has 13 amino acids. The V gene lost 4 bases and the J gene lost 8 bases, with 11 bases spanning the gap. This chain's CDR3 is CASSYGTGEKLFF. CDR3 coding DNA: TGTGCCAGCAGTTACGGGACGGGAGAAAAACTGTTTTTT. Using reference TRBV27 and TRBJ1-4 for the parts outside the CDR3, the full variable domain is EAQVTQNPRYLITVTGKKLTVTCSQNMNHEYMSWYRQDPGLGLRQIYYSMNVEVTDKGDVPEGYKVSRKEKRNFPLILESPSPNQTSLYFCASSYGTGEKLFFGSGTQLSVL.

V and J are TRBV19 and TRBJ2-5, with 8 nucleotides matching TRBD1. J lost 1 base, V lost 3 bases, and 4 bases had no gene match. CDR3 length: 15 amino acids. Germline V gene sequence: CDR1 LNHDA, CDR2 SQIVND (reference sequence). The CDR3 region is CASSIGTGFQETQYF. The CDR3 DNA sequence: TGTGCCAGTAGTATCGGGACAGGATTCCAAGAGACCCAGTACTTC. Drawing the rest from reference TRBV19 and TRBJ2-5, the complete variable domain is DGGITQSPKYLFRKEGQNVTLSCEQNLNHDAMYWYRQDPGQGLRLIYYSQIVNDFQKGDIAEGYSVSREKKESFPLTVTSAQKNPTAFYLCASSIGTGFQETQYFGPGTRLLVL.

This clone has only one observation. The genes are TRBV7-6 and TRBJ2-1, with 7 positions matching TRBD1. The germline gives CDR1 SGHVS, CDR2 FNYEAQ. The V gene end was trimmed by 5 bases and the J gene end by 0 bases; junction bases not matched to a gene: 7. The CDR3 loop spans 16 amino acids. CDR3 nucleotides: TGTGCCAGCAGCGCCCAGACAGGGATCTCCTACAATGAGCAGTTCTTC. Residues: CASSAQTGISYNEQFF.

The chain links TRBV7-9 to TRBJ2-1, with D hard to call. Germline values: CDR1 SEHNR, CDR2 FQNEAQ (reference sequence). V shed 5 bases and J shed 3 bases, with 11 bases lying between them. The CDR3 is 14 amino acids. The CDR3: CASSPEQSYNEQFF. In DNA, the CDR3 is TGTGCCAGCAGCCCTGAACAGAGCTACAATGAGCAGTTCTTC. Full variable domain (outside the CDR3, taken from reference TRBV7-9 and TRBJ2-1): DTGVSQNPRHKITKRGQNVTFRCDPISEHNRLYWYRQTLGQGPEFLTYFQNEAQLEKSRLLSDRFSAERPKGSFSTLEIQRTEQGDSAMYLCASSPEQSYNEQFFGPGTRLTVL.

The chain has TRBV5-1 and TRBJ2-3; 11 nucleotides agree with TRBD2. Trimming removed 7 bases from V and 3 bases from J; junction bases left unmatched: 4. The CDR3 loop spans 14 amino acids. From germline, CDR1 is SGHRS and CDR2 YFSETQ. The CDR3 coding sequence is TGCGCCAGCCAAGGACTAGCGGGTACAGATACGCAGTATTTT. Protein: CASQGLAGTDTQYF. Supplemented by reference TRBV5-1 and TRBJ2-3, the full variable domain reads KAGVTQTPRYLIKTRGQQVTLSCSPISGHRSVSWYQQTPGQGLQFLFEYFSETQRNKGNFPGRFSGRQFSNSRSEMNVSTLELGDSALYLCASQGLAGTDTQYFGPGTRLTVL.

The chain joins TRBV7-8 to TRBJ1-5, with no clear D. V was cut by 1 base and J by 2 bases, with 15 bases left in between. Per germline, CDR1 SGHVS and CDR2 FQNEAQ. There are 17 residues in the CDR3. CDR3 in amino acids: CASSLEGDGGGNQPQHF. For the CDR3, the DNA is TGTGCCAGCAGCTTAGAAGGTGATGGTGGGGGCAATCAGCCCCAGCATTTT.

The V gene is TRBV5-1, the J gene TRBJ2-1; 10 positions match TRBD1. Germline CDR1 is SGHRS and CDR2 is YFSETQ. The CDR3 consists of 16 residues. V gave up 2 bases and J gave up 9 bases; unmatched junction bases: 11. CDR3 bases: TGCGCCAGCAGCTTAGGGGACAGGGGAATTAGCGGTGAGCAGTTCTTC. Amino acids: CASSLGDRGISGEQFF.

The chain carries TRBV4-1 and TRBJ2-2; 8 bases agree with TRBD2. CDR1 and CDR2 (germline): MGHRA, YSYEKL. The CDR3 consists of 16 residues. With V trimmed by 3 bases and J by 3 bases, 6 bases remained unmatched. CDR3 amino acids: CASSHPREADTGELFF. The CDR3 DNA is TGCGCCAGCAGCCACCCGCGGGAGGCGGACACCGGGGAGCTGTTTTTT.

This clone was seen ten or more times. The chain is built from TRBV4-2 and TRBJ2-3; perhaps TRBD2 as D (6 bases). The CDR3 sequence is 14 residues long. CDR1 and CDR2 (germline): LGHNA, YNFKEQ. V lost 6 bases to trimming and J lost 2 bases, with 12 bases between them. The CDR3: CASSGGLFTDTQYF. The CDR3 DNA sequence: TGTGCCAGCAGTGGGGGGTTGTTCACAGATACGCAGTATTTT.

The chain joins TRBV28 to TRBJ2-1, with TRBD1 identical over 7 bases. In germline, CDR1 is MDHEN, CDR2 SYDVKM. The CDR3 runs 17 residues. Germline trimming cut 5 bases from V and 4 bases from J; bases unmatched to any gene: 14. The CDR3 here is CASSRRGYRDRYNEQFF. CDR3 coding DNA: TGTGCCAGCAGTCGCCGGGGATACCGGGACAGATACAATGAGCAGTTCTTC.

V usage is TRBV10-1 and J usage is TRBJ2-3; 7 nucleotides align to TRBD1. CDR1 and CDR2 from the germline V gene are WNHNN and SYGVQD (reference sequence). V lost 8 bases and J lost 0; bases outside the gene matches: 17. This CDR3 contains 18 residues. CDR3 amino acids: CASPETGLVISSTDTQYF. CDR3 coding DNA: TGCGCCAGCCCCGAGACAGGGCTGGTTATTTCTAGCACAGATACGCAGTATTTT.

J is TRBJ2-7 and V is TRBV7-9; 7 bases line up with TRBD1. CDR1 SEHNR and CDR2 FQNEAQ come from the germline V gene (reference sequence). V lost 5 bases, J lost 6 bases, and 13 bases stayed unmatched. The CDR3 is made up of 15 amino acids. CDR3: CASSTPPWAGGEQYF. The CDR3 DNA is TGTGCCAGCAGCACCCCCCCCTGGGCAGGGGGCGAGCAGTACTTC.

This clone was seen a single time. CDR3 sequence reads: CASSPRNYGYTF. The CDR3 DNA follows: TGTGCCAGCAGTCCCAGAAACTATGGCTACACCTTC. V is TRBV27 and J is TRBJ1-2; no reliable D call. There are 12 residues in the CDR3. Trimming took off 5 bases at V and 2 bases at J, with 6 bases between the two ends. Germline V CDR1 and CDR2: MNHEY, SMNVEV (reference sequence).

The V and J genes are TRBV28 and TRBJ1-3; D is ambiguous. Trimming stripped 6 bases from V and 0 bases from J, with 18 bases between. There are 17 residues in the CDR3. Germline values: CDR1 MDHEN, CDR2 SYDVKM. The CDR3 coding sequence is TGTGCCAGCAGCGCCCTAGGGTGGTCGACCTCTGGAAACACCATATATTTT. Translation gives CASSALGWSTSGNTIYF.

This chain connects TRBV28 to TRBJ2-1; D remains ambiguous. Germline-derived CDR1 and CDR2 are MDHEN and SYDVKM. The CDR3 loop spans 16 amino acids. Trimming took 6 bases from V and 4 from J, leaving 19 bases between them. The CDR3, as DNA: TGTGCCAGCAGACGTACCTCCTTCGAAACATACAATGAGCAGTTCTTC. It specifies CASRRTSFETYNEQFF.

V gene TRBV7-9 combines with J gene TRBJ1-4, with D possibly being TRBD1 (5 bases). With 8 bases removed from V and 0 bases from J, the gap between germline ends came to 10 bases. Germline V gives CDR1 SEHNR, CDR2 FQNEAQ (reference sequence). The CDR3 is 14 amino acids. CDR3 loop: CASRRGATNEKLFF. The CDR3 nucleotides read TGTGCCAGCCGAAGGGGTGCAACTAATGAAAAACTGTTTTTT.

This chain uses TRBV19 with TRBJ2-7; D might be TRBD1 (5 bases). The V and J ends lost 0 bases and 3 bases respectively, with 15 bases between them. The length of the CDR3 is 16 residues. The germline CDR1 and CDR2 sequences are LNHDA and SQIVND (reference sequence). Here the CDR3 DNA reads TGTGCCAGTAGTATAGATCTTGAGCAGGGTGGCTACGAGCAGTACTTC. It codes for CASSIDLEQGGYEQYF.